Following are 14 T cell receptor beta chains from one sample sequenced in a study of circulating and synovial CD4+ cells in juvenile arthritis. TCRdb's table, derived via immunoSEQ multiplex PCR, lists solely in-frame clones and lacks some. Of approximately 16,000 clones listed, under 95% are singletons. Source material: CD4+ T cells from blood. The receptors derive from a human donor with juvenile idiopathic arthritis.

The chain has TRBV7-3 and TRBJ2-2; D is ambiguous. V lost 5 bases, J lost 6 bases, and 13 bases lay in between. CDR1 and CDR2 (germline): SGHTA, FQGTGA. CDR3 length equals 14 residues. DNA for the CDR3: TGTGCCAGCAGCCGAGATATGTACTCCGGGGAGCTGTTTTTT. Translation: CASSRDMYSGELFF.

CDR3 DNA sequence: TGTGCCAGCAGCCCTCCGCGGGGGGCCACAGATACGCAGTATTTT. It yields the protein CASSPPRGATDTQYF. The gene calls are TRBV5-8 and TRBJ2-3; 8 bases are a match to TRBD2. The CDR3 is 15 residues long. Trimming took 4 bases from V and 2 from J; bases not matched to a gene: 6. Germline V gene sequence: CDR1 SGHTS, CDR2 YDEGEE. The full variable domain, with the rest looked up from reference TRBV5-8 and TRBJ2-3, is EAGVTQSPTHLIKTRGQQATLRCSPISGHTSVYWYQQALGLGLQFLLWYDEGEERNRGNFPPRFSGRQFPNYSSELNVNALELEDSALYLCASSPPRGATDTQYFGPGTRLTVL.

The rearrangement links TRBV19 to TRBJ1-2; the D gene is possibly TRBD1 (6 bases). CDR1 is LNHDA and CDR2 is SQIVND in the germline V gene (reference sequence). Between the trimmed V and J ends, which lost 5 bases and 8 bases, there was a span of 24 bases. CDR3 length equals 16 residues. The CDR3 DNA reads TGTGCCAGTAGTTTTGGGCACCAGGGGCCCTTCACGGGCTACACCTTC. It translates to CASSFGHQGPFTGYTF.

J is TRBJ1-3 and V is TRBV11-3; D is ambiguous. Germline CDR1 reads SGHNT; CDR2 reads YENEEA. CDR3 size: 13 residues. The V and J ends lost 5 bases and 0 bases respectively, with 5 bases between them. This CDR3 is CASSPGSGNTIYF. The CDR3 region has the DNA TGTGCCAGCAGCCCAGGCTCTGGAAACACCATATATTTT.

DNA of the CDR3: TGTGCCATCAGGCCTAGCGGGAGGGCCCTCGGGGATACGCAGTATTTT. This encodes CAIRPSGRALGDTQYF. The rearrangement joins TRBV10-3 to TRBJ2-3, with 12 bases lining up with TRBD2. CDR1 and CDR2 from the germline V gene are ENHRY and SYGVKD. This CDR3 has 16 amino acids. Trimming took 6 bases from V and 6 from J; bases not matched to a gene: 10.

The chain employs TRBV5-6 and TRBJ1-5, with 7 bases that match TRBD1. J gave up 7 bases and V 4 bases, and 11 bases lay outside the gene matches. The CDR3 runs 15 residues. Germline CDR1 SGHDT, CDR2 YYEEEE. As DNA, the CDR3 is TGTGCCAGCAGCCAACGACAGGGTGATCGACAGCCCCAGCATTTT. This translates into CASSQRQGDRQPQHF. The full variable domain, with the rest looked up from reference TRBV5-6 and TRBJ1-5, is DAGVTQSPTHLIKTRGQQVTLRCSPKSGHDTVSWYQQALGQGPQFIFQYYEEEERQRGNFPDRFSGHQFPNYSSELNVNALLLGDSALYLCASSQRQGDRQPQHFGDGTRLSIL.

This chain joins TRBV6-5 and TRBJ2-7; 8 bases align to TRBD1. Germline V gene lookup returns CDR1 MNHEY and CDR2 SVGAGI. Losses at the gene ends were 2 bases for V and 2 bases for J; bases not matched to a gene: 5. CDR3 length: 15 amino acids. In DNA, the CDR3 is TGTGCCAGCAGTTACGCTCCGGGACAGGCCTACGAGCAGTACTTC. Its protein is CASSYAPGQAYEQYF.

The chain combines TRBV7-7 with TRBJ2-7, with a weak D call TRBD1 (6 bases). Trimming removed 5 bases at V and 2 bases at J, with 13 bases between. The CDR3 sequence is 14 residues long. Germline-derived CDR1 and CDR2 are SSHAT and FNYEAQ (reference sequence). DNA for the CDR3: TGTGCCAGCAGCCCCCGACAGGACGCCTACGAGCAGTACTTC. Encoded protein: CASSPRQDAYEQYF.

V usage is TRBV11-2 and J usage is TRBJ1-4; no clear D gene. The germline V and J ends were trimmed by 0 bases and 8 bases, with 10 bases remaining between them. This CDR3 is built from 14 residues. The germline gives CDR1 SGHAT, CDR2 FQNNGV. The CDR3 protein is CASSLEGRQEKLFF. CDR3 coding DNA: TGTGCCAGCAGCTTAGAAGGGAGGCAAGAAAAACTGTTTTTT.

The gene calls are TRBV4-3 and TRBJ2-5, with D possibly being TRBD1 (5 bases). The end of the DNA is better explained by TRBJ2-7, so the J call may be wrong. The CDR3 length is 16 residues. From germline, CDR1 is LGHNA and CDR2 YSLEER. CDR3 residues: CASSPKGVDSSYEQYF. The CDR3, as DNA: TGCGCCAGCAGCCCTAAAGGGGTCGACAGCTCCTACGAGCAGTACTTC.

CDR3 sequence: CASTEQGSRTDTQYF. The CDR3 bases are TGTGCCAGCACCGAGCAGGGGTCCCGCACAGATACGCAGTATTTT. The V and J genes are TRBV2 and TRBJ2-3; tentative D call: TRBD1 (6 bases). Trimming left V 7 bases short and J 1 base short, with 15 bases between. The CDR3 is 15 residues long. CDR1 is SNHLY, CDR2 FYNNEI, per germline.

This sequence joins TRBV5-6 and TRBJ2-1; D is ambiguous. The CDR3 spans 15 residues. The germline V gene has CDR1 SGHDT and CDR2 YYEEEE. Between the trimmed V and J ends, which lost 4 bases and 0 bases, there was a span of 11 bases. CDR3 sequence: CASSLDPSSYNEQFF. The CDR3 DNA reads TGTGCCAGCAGCCTGGACCCTAGCTCCTACAATGAGCAGTTCTTC.

The chain has TRBV13 and TRBJ1-3; 7 bases align to TRBD1. From germline, CDR1 is PRHDT and CDR2 FYEKMQ (reference sequence). The CDR3 is 15 amino acids. V dropped 2 bases and J dropped 3; count of bases not matched to a gene: 4. The CDR3, as DNA: TGTGCCAGCAGCTTAAGAGGACAGGATGGAAACACCATATATTTT. Amino acid sequence: CASSLRGQDGNTIYF.

This rearrangement joins TRBV7-2 to TRBJ2-7; 7 nucleotides align to TRBD2. The CDR3 is 15 residues long. Germline values: CDR1 SGHTA, CDR2 FQGNSA. J gave up 0 bases and V 1 base, and 3 bases lay outside the gene matches. The CDR3 is CASSLDGGVSYEQYF. In DNA, the CDR3 is TGTGCCAGCAGCTTAGATGGGGGGGTCTCCTACGAGCAGTACTTC. The full variable domain, rest sourced from reference TRBV7-2 and TRBJ2-7, is GAGVSQSPSNKVTEKGKDVELRCDPISGHTALYWYRQSLGQGLEFLIYFQGNSAPDKSGLPSDRFSAERTGGSVSTLTIQRTQQEDSAVYLCASSLDGGVSYEQYFGPGTRLTVT.